The rows below give T cell receptor beta chains drawn from one sample of a study of low-dose radiotherapy and immunotherapy resistance in tumors. TCRdb re-called the reads with MiXCR, one entry per CDR3 protein. The table shows about 60,000 distinct CDR3 sequences, with about 25% occurring only once. Source: PBMCs, taken before treatment. All receptors derive from a male donor with prostate cancer. Both conserved end residues are part of each CDR3.

12,TRBV11-2,TRBJ2-1,CASSLEGDEQFF
14,TRBV11-2,TRBJ2-2,CASSLQTGAGELFF
14,TRBV19,TRBJ1-6,CTSRSDRSHSPLHF
19,TRBV28,TRBJ2-6,CASSTSGWPSISGANVLTF
15,TRBV28,TRBJ1-2,CASISGTGAYYGYTF
12,TRBV3-1,TRBJ2-7,CASSPGRAEQYF
15,TRBV28,TRBJ2-2,CASSPGGQRPGELFF
15,TRBV2,TRBJ2-7,CASSEISGKSHEQYF
15,TRBV5-1,TRBJ2-1,CASREVAGTYNEQFF
15,TRBV5-1,TRBJ1-6,CASSLDEGLNSPLHF
17,TRBV19,TRBJ2-6,CASKIDGDYSGANVLTF
19,TRBV5-1,TRBJ2-2,CASSPGATRVWTNTGELFF
13,TRBV29-1,TRBJ1-1,CSVAVTAAGVPHF
12,TRBV4-1,TRBJ2-7,CASSRDLNEQYF
13,TRBV14,TRBJ1-1,CASSQVRATEAFF
15,TRBV5-1,TRBJ1-1,CASSLETGGSTEAFF
15,TRBV12-3/TRBV12-4,TRBJ2-2,CASSLVLVRAGELFF
14,TRBV12-3/TRBV12-4,TRBJ2-2,CASSLAGEPGELFF
12,TRBV7-2,TRBJ2-1,CASSLGGGGEFF
13,TRBV7-2,TRBJ2-7,CASSIGTFYEQYF
11,TRBV29-1,TRBJ2-7,CSATVSYEQYF
15,TRBV28,TRBJ1-1,CASSPGRGWNTEAFF
16,TRBV5-4,TRBJ1-2,CASSQPLQGASDGYTF
15,TRBV2,TRBJ1-2,CASSEDAAAAYGYTF
12,TRBV28,TRBJ2-7,CASRPSSYEQYF
12,TRBV30,TRBJ1-1,CAWSRMPPGAFF
14,TRBV15,TRBJ1-1,CATSAHRVPTEAFF
16,TRBV28,TRBJ2-4,CASSGLAGGFKNIQYF
14,TRBV6-2/TRBV6-3,TRBJ2-7,CASHPGQGVYEQYF
16,TRBV7-8,TRBJ1-4,CASSLSLGTGDEKLFF
13,TRBV20-1,TRBJ2-7,CSASPTRGYEQYF
14,TRBV2,TRBJ2-3,CASSGTGFADTQYF
13,TRBV7-2,TRBJ1-5,CASSLSWDQPQHF
14,TRBV3-1,TRBJ2-3,CASSQDYKTDTQYF
13,TRBV10-3,TRBJ2-5,CAISESMEGTQYF
14,TRBV9,TRBJ2-7,CASSPGGGFYEQYF
13,TRBV20-1,TRBJ1-1,CSAPGPFVTEAFF
15,TRBV5-1,TRBJ2-1,CASRVAGMTYNEQFF
14,TRBV29-1,TRBJ2-3,CSVRTSGNTDTQYF
16,TRBV11-2,TRBJ2-7,CASSLGTGTASREQYF
15,TRBV28,TRBJ2-7,CASSLLGTESYEQYF
19,TRBV6-2/TRBV6-3,TRBJ1-5,CASSSTPDGGRRNNQPQHF
15,TRBV9,TRBJ2-7,CASSVAEGGLREQYF
16,TRBV5-1,TRBJ2-2,CASSFSGGADTGELFF
13,TRBV12-3/TRBV12-4,TRBJ2-3,CASSFRGTDTQYF
13,TRBV27,TRBJ2-1,CASGGSVYNEQFF
14,TRBV9,TRBJ1-1,CASSTQTGSTEAFF
13,TRBV5-1,TRBJ1-1,CASSRGVVGEAFF